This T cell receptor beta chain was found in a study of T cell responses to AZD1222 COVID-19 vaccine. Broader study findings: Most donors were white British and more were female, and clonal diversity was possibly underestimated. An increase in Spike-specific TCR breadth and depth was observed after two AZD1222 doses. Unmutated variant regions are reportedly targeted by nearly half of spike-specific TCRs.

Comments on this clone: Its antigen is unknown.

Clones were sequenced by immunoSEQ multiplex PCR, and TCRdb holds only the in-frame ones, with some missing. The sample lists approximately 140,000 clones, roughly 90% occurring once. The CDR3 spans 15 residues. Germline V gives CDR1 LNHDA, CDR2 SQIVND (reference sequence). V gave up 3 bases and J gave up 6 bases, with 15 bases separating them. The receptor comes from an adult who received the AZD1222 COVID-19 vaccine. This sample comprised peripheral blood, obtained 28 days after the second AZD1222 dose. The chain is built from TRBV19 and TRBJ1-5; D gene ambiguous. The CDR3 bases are TGTGCCAGTAGTATTTCCCGTGGCCGGGGTCAGCCCCAGCATTTT. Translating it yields CASSISRGRGQPQHF.